The 25 T cell receptor beta chains below come from one sample, sequenced in a study of blood T cell repertoires in COVID-19. Assay used: immunoSEQ multiplex PCR; TCRdb lists only in-frame clones, some missing. This table has about 80,000 clones, 82% appearing once. The source material was peripheral blood. The receptors here all came from a woman in her 70s with acute or convalescent COVID-19.

This clone was seen only once. The rearrangement uses TRBV4-1 and TRBJ2-3; D gene ambiguous. Germline V gene sequence: CDR1 MGHRA, CDR2 YSYEKL. The CDR3 is made up of 14 amino acids. V was cut by 3 bases and J by 2 bases, with 9 bases left in between. Here the CDR3 reads CASSQSTVTDTQYF. The CDR3 DNA follows: TGCGCCAGCAGCCAGTCAACTGTCACAGATACGCAGTATTTT.

J is TRBJ2-5 and V is TRBV3-1 (or the pseudogene TRBV3-2), with 7 nucleotides matching TRBD1. Per germline, CDR1 LGHDT and CDR2 YNNKEL (reference sequence). CDR3 length equals 15 residues. Trimming removed 1 base from V and 2 bases from J; junction bases left unmatched: 4. The CDR3 sequence: CASSQGGQQQETQYF. CDR3 in DNA: TGTGCCAGCAGCCAAGGGGGACAGCAACAAGAGACCCAGTACTTC.

The chain employs TRBV2 and TRBJ2-3, with D possibly matching TRBD1 (6 bases). Germline-derived CDR1 and CDR2 are SNHLY and FYNNEI. V was cut by 4 bases and J by 0 bases, with 14 bases left in between. CDR3 size: 16 residues. The CDR3 DNA follows: TGTGCCAGCAGTGGGTTTGGTAGGGGGAGCACAGATACGCAGTATTTT. Translation gives CASSGFGRGSTDTQYF.

V and J are TRBV7-3 and TRBJ2-1, with D perhaps matching TRBD1 (5 bases). The CDR3 consists of 15 residues. V lost 3 bases and J 2 bases, leaving 11 bases between the germline ends. Germline CDR1 and CDR2: SGHTA and FQGTGA. For the CDR3, the DNA is TGTGCCAGCAGCTTTAGCAGGGATGCCTACAATGAGCAGTTCTTC. It yields the protein CASSFSRDAYNEQFF.

The chain uses TRBV5-4 and TRBJ2-3; 7 nucleotides match TRBD2. Germline CDR1 reads SGHNT; CDR2 reads YYREEE (reference sequence). The CDR3 extends over 19 amino acids. Unmatched junction bases numbered 17, after V lost 2 bases and J lost 2 bases. In DNA, the CDR3 is TGTGCCAGCAGCTTTGGTGGGGAACTGGCTAGCGGTTTCACAGATACGCAGTATTTT. It specifies CASSFGGELASGFTDTQYF.

The sample holds one count of this clone. The chain links TRBV7-2 to TRBJ1-4; 7 nucleotides align to TRBD1. The CDR3 has 17 residues. Germline V lookup: CDR1 SGHTA, CDR2 FQGNSA. V lost 1 base to trimming and J lost 7 bases; unmatched junction nucleotides: 12. The CDR3, as DNA: TGTGCCAGCAGCTTAGTTGGGTCAGGGGGAGGCGGTGAAAAACTGTTTTTT. Protein product: CASSLVGSGGGGEKLFF.

The chain uses TRBV20-1 and TRBJ2-3; a weak D match, TRBD1 (5 bases). This CDR3 has 13 residues. V lost 3 bases and J lost 2, with 9 bases in between. Per the germline V gene, CDR1 is DFQATT and CDR2 is SNEGSKA (reference sequence). CDR3 DNA: TGCAGTGCTAGTCACAGGAACACAGATACGCAGTATTTT. This gives the protein CSASHRNTDTQYF.

J is TRBJ2-3 and V is TRBV29-1; a possible D gene is TRBD2 (6 bases). The length of the CDR3 is 12 residues. Germline CDR1 is SQVTM and CDR2 is ANQGSEA. The V end was cut by 7 bases, the J end by 2 bases, with 10 bases between. For the CDR3, the DNA is TGCAGCGGCTTAGCGGCCACAGATACGCAGTATTTT. It codes for CSGLAATDTQYF.

The CDR3 DNA follows: TGTGCCAGCAGCTTATCGGTCGCCGGGGAGCTGTTTTTT. Protein product: CASSLSVAGELFF. The chain uses TRBV11-2 and TRBJ2-2; D is unclear. Germline V CDR1 and CDR2: SGHAT, FQNNGV. This CDR3 spans 13 amino acids. V shed 2 bases and J shed 6 bases, with 7 bases lying between them.

The chain uses TRBV5-1 and TRBJ2-7, with 8 bases lining up with TRBD1. The germline V gene has CDR1 SGHRS and CDR2 YFSETQ. Trimming cost V 5 bases and J 1 base; bases outside gene matches: 2. CDR3 length: 13 amino acids. CDR3 protein: CASRQGVSYEQYF. The CDR3 coding sequence is TGCGCCAGCAGACAGGGGGTATCCTACGAGCAGTACTTC.

This sequence joins TRBV7-2 and TRBJ2-2, with 7 bases aligning to TRBD1. CDR3 length: 15 amino acids. Germline V gene lookup returns CDR1 SGHTA and CDR2 FQGNSA. V shed 5 bases, J shed 4 bases, and the junction held 7 bases outside the gene matches. CDR3 sequence (DNA): TGTGCCAGCAGCGTACAGGGGATAAGCACCGGGGAGCTGTTTTTT. This sequence encodes CASSVQGISTGELFF.

V and J are TRBV3-1 (or the pseudogene TRBV3-2) and TRBJ1-2; no definite D call. CDR3 length: 13 residues. Germline-derived CDR1 and CDR2 are LGHDT and YNNKEL (reference sequence). The V end lost 2 bases, the J end lost 8 bases, and 12 bases lay between the germline ends. CDR3 in amino acids: CASSQRPAEGYTF. DNA for the CDR3: TGTGCCAGCAGCCAACGGCCGGCGGAGGGCTACACCTTC.

The chain carries TRBV5-8 and TRBJ1-5, with a possible D match to TRBD1 (6 bases). Trimming took off 1 base at V and 0 bases at J, with 11 bases between the two ends. Germline V gene data show CDR1 as SGHTS and CDR2 as YDEGEE. The CDR3 is made up of 16 amino acids. CDR3 loop: CASSLWAGDSNQPQHF. For the CDR3, the DNA is TGTGCCAGCAGCTTGTGGGCAGGGGATAGCAATCAGCCCCAGCATTTT. Looking up the rest from reference TRBV5-8 and TRBJ1-5 gives the full variable domain: EAGVTQSPTHLIKTRGQQATLRCSPISGHTSVYWYQQALGLGLQFLLWYDEGEERNRGNFPPRFSGRQFPNYSSELNVNALELEDSALYLCASSLWAGDSNQPQHFGDGTRLSIL.

The chain links TRBV5-1 to TRBJ2-6, with D maybe TRBD1 (7 bases). This CDR3 comprises 18 residues. The V and J ends lost 4 bases and 0 bases respectively, with 17 bases between them. Germline V gene sequence: CDR1 SGHRS, CDR2 YFSETQ. CDR3 sequence (DNA): TGCGCCAGCAGCCTCCAGGGGGGACTTAGCTCTGGGGCCAACGTCCTGACTTTC. Amino acids: CASSLQGGLSSGANVLTF.

V and J are TRBV5-4 and TRBJ1-6; D possibly corresponds to TRBD1 (6 bases). There are 19 residues in the CDR3. Germline V lookup: CDR1 SGHNT, CDR2 YYREEE (reference sequence). Trimming took 3 bases from V and 2 from J, leaving 21 bases between them. The CDR3 region is CASSSSKVQGLTYNSPLHF. The CDR3 coding sequence is TGTGCCAGCAGCTCGTCCAAGGTTCAGGGGCTGACCTATAATTCACCCCTCCACTTT.

The chain uses TRBV5-1 and TRBJ1-2, with D hard to call. This CDR3 has 13 residues. The V gene's germline CDR1 is SGHRS and CDR2 YFSETQ. V dropped 0 bases and J dropped 6 bases, with 9 bases sitting between them. The CDR3 sequence: CASSLATEDGYTF. For the CDR3, the DNA is TGCGCCAGCAGCTTGGCGACTGAGGATGGCTACACCTTC.

This clone was seen a single time. The V and J genes are TRBV5-1 and TRBJ1-1; D is possibly TRBD1 (5 bases). Trimming shortened V by 4 bases and J by 2 bases, and 18 bases separated the two germline ends. Looked up from germline, CDR1 is SGHRS and CDR2 is YFSETQ. The CDR3 covers 16 residues. The CDR3 here is CASSIQRVGDNTEAFF. CDR3 bases: TGCGCCAGCAGCATCCAAAGGGTAGGGGATAACACTGAAGCTTTCTTT.

The chain is built from TRBV7-9 and TRBJ2-1, with 11 bases lining up with TRBD1. Germline V gene data show CDR1 as SEHNR and CDR2 as FQNEAQ (reference sequence). After removal of 6 bases from V and 6 bases from J, the junction contained 7 bases not matched to a gene. CDR3 length equals 15 residues. Here the CDR3 reads CASSTGTGGGNEQFF. The CDR3 bases are TGTGCCAGCAGTACCGGGACAGGGGGTGGCAATGAGCAGTTCTTC.

The rearrangement uses TRBV29-1 and TRBJ2-5; a possible D gene is TRBD1 (5 bases). Between the trimmed V and J ends, which lost 4 bases and 5 bases, there was a span of 11 bases. The CDR3 length is 12 residues. Per the germline V gene, CDR1 is SQVTM and CDR2 is ANQGSEA. CDR3 nucleotides: TGCAGCGTTGTTGGGGCTGGGGAGACCCAGTACTTC. It is translated as CSVVGAGETQYF.

The chain couples TRBV6-1 to TRBJ1-5, with D possibly TRBD1 on 6 matching bases. The CDR3 is 14 amino acids. Trimming removed 6 bases at V and 7 bases at J, with 16 bases between. CDR1 is MNHNS, CDR2 SASEGT, per germline. The CDR3 DNA reads as TGTGCCAGCAGGACATGGACAGAGGGGCAGCCCCAGCATTTT. Protein product: CASRTWTEGQPQHF.

This chain connects TRBV27 to TRBJ2-7, with TRBD1 identical over 8 bases. CDR1 MNHEY and CDR2 SMNVEV come from the germline V gene (reference sequence). This CDR3 has 16 residues. The V gene end was trimmed by 0 bases and the J gene end by 3 bases; junction bases not matched to a gene: 7. This chain's CDR3 is CASSLSNTGTGYEQYF. CDR3 sequence (DNA): TGTGCCAGCAGTTTATCCAATACCGGGACAGGCTACGAGCAGTACTTC.

V gene TRBV14 combines with J gene TRBJ2-1; 12 nucleotides agree with TRBD2. V shed 4 bases, J shed 3 bases, and the junction held 4 bases outside the gene matches. The CDR3 sequence is 16 residues long. Per germline, CDR1 SGHDN and CDR2 FVKESK. DNA of the CDR3: TGTGCCAGCAGCCCCAGGACTAGCGGGGTCTACAATGAGCAGTTCTTC. Translation gives CASSPRTSGVYNEQFF. Full variable domain (remainder filled in from reference TRBV14 and TRBJ2-1): EAGVTQFPSHSVIEKGQTVTLRCDPISGHDNLYWYRRVMGKEIKFLLHFVKESKQDESGMPNNRFLAERTGGTYSTLKVQPAELEDSGVYFCASSPRTSGVYNEQFFGPGTRLTVL.

The chain is built from TRBV6-5 and TRBJ1-6; 10 nucleotides line up with TRBD1. The CDR3 extends over 15 amino acids. Trimming took 7 bases from V and 8 from J; bases not matched to a gene: 8. Germline V gives CDR1 MNHEY, CDR2 SVGAGI. The CDR3 DNA follows: TGTGCCAGCAAAACAGACAGGGGGCGCGATTCACCCCTCCACTTT. Residues: CASKTDRGRDSPLHF.

The genes are TRBV10-1 and TRBJ1-5, with D hard to call. The CDR3 runs 16 residues. The V end was cut by 5 bases, the J end by 0 bases, with 14 bases between. Germline V gene lookup returns CDR1 WNHNN and CDR2 SYGVQD (reference sequence). CDR3 nucleotides: TGCGCCAGCAGTTACTTAGAAGATTTTAGCAATCAGCCCCAGCATTTT. Translating gives CASSYLEDFSNQPQHF.

This chain links TRBV6-4 with TRBJ2-1; tentative D call: TRBD2 (6 bases). The V gene lost 11 bases and the J gene lost 6 bases, with 20 bases spanning the gap. There are 14 residues in the CDR3. Germline CDR1 reads MRHNA; CDR2 reads SNTAGT. The CDR3 spells CAAARDSDSNEQFF. CDR3 coding DNA: TGTGCCGCGGCAAGGGACTCAGACTCCAATGAGCAGTTCTTC.